These T cell receptor beta chains were read from a single sample in a study of shared clonotypes between healthy human individuals. Method: immunoSEQ multiplex PCR; TCRdb's copy keeps in-frame clones and lacks some. The table lists approximately 2.1 million clones, just over 90% of them singletons. Material: naive CD4+ T cells from PBMCs. The receptors originated from a man younger than 35 in good health. Some clones in this sample may be carry-over from other donors' samples. Both conserved end residues are part of each CDR3. The order of the fields is CDR3 length, V gene, clone size, D gene, J gene, CDR3 DNA, CDR3 protein. D genes are given only for firm matches. Size is omitted from some rows. Given values are once, few, many or a class for expanded clones.

>12|TRBV5-1|NA|NA|TRBJ2-5
TGCGCCAGCAGCGTCGAGGGAGAGACCCAGTACTTC
CASSVEGETQYF
>12|TRBV28|NA|TRBD1|TRBJ2-7
TGTGCCAGCAGCCTCGGGACAGGGGGCGCGAACTTC
CASSLGTGGANF
>16|TRBV7-3|NA|NA|TRBJ2-3
TGTGCCAGCAGCAAATTGGGACTGTCCAGCACAGATACGCAGTATTTT
CASSKLGLSSTDTQYF
>15|TRBV5-6|NA|TRBD2|TRBJ2-7
TGTGCCAGCAGCCCCAGGCCCGGGGGGTCCTACGAGCAGTACTTC
CASSPRPGGSYEQYF
>14|TRBV6-6|NA|NA|TRBJ1-4
TGTGCCAGCAGGGCAGGGTTCTTGAATGAAAAACTGTTTTTT
CASRAGFLNEKLFF
>15|TRBV19|NA|TRBD1|TRBJ1-2
TGTGCCAGTAGTATAGGAGGGGGCGTGAAGAATGGCTACACCTTC
CASSIGGGVKNGYTF
>16|TRBV27|NA|NA|TRBJ1-2
TGTGCCAGCAGCCGGGCGTTAAGGGGACTTTTCTATGGCTACACCTTC
CASSRALRGLFYGYTF
>17|TRBV2|NA|TRBD1|TRBJ1-3
TGTGCCAGCAGTGAAGCGGGACTGGGACAGGGGCGAAACACCATATATTTT
CASSEAGLGQGRNTIYF
>17|TRBV7-2|NA|NA|TRBJ2-7
TGTGCCAGCAGCTTATCCCAAACCAGGGGCCCCCCCTACGAGCAGTACTTC
CASSLSQTRGPPYEQYF
>12|TRBV2|NA|NA|TRBJ2-2
TGTGCCAGCAGCTATGACATCGGGGAGCTGTTTTTT
CASSYDIGELFF
>14|TRBV28|NA|TRBD1|TRBJ2-2
TGTGCCAGCAGTTGGCAGGGGGAGACCGGGGAGCTGTTTTTT
CASSWQGETGELFF
>13|TRBV11-3|NA|TRBD2|TRBJ2-7
TGTGCCAGCAGCAAGGGACTAGCGGAAGAGCAGTACTTC
CASSKGLAEEQYF
>16|TRBV18|once|TRBD1|TRBJ2-7
TGTGCCAGCTCTGCCGACCAACAGGGGGCGTCGGGGGAGCAGTACTTC
CASSADQQGASGEQYF
>14|TRBV4-1|NA|NA|TRBJ1-2
TGCGCCAGCAGCCGCGCAGGGGAAGGCTATGGCTACACCTTC
CASSRAGEGYGYTF
>15|TRBV6-6|once|TRBD1|TRBJ1-1
TGTGCCAGCAGTTCCGCGGACAGGACTTACACCAAAGCTTTCTTT
CASSSADRTYTKAFF
>15|TRBV5-6|NA|NA|TRBJ2-7
TGTGCCAGCAGTTTCACTTGGTCCGCGGGTTACGAGCAGTACTTC
CASSFTWSAGYEQYF
>16|TRBV7-2|NA|TRBD1|TRBJ2-2
TGTGCCAGCACCCTTAGTAACAGGGGCTTGACCGGGGAGCTGTTTTTT
CASTLSNRGLTGELFF
>15|TRBV5-1|NA|NA|TRBJ2-5
TGCGCCAGCAGCCCCCTTAGGGCGGAATGGGAGACCCAGTACTTC
CASSPLRAEWETQYF
>13|TRBV2|NA|TRBD1|TRBJ2-7
TGTGCCAGCAGTTACGAACAGGGGTTCGAGCAGTACTTC
CASSYEQGFEQYF
>17|TRBV15|NA|TRBD2|TRBJ2-3
TGTGCCACCAGCAGAGATACCCTAGCGGGAATCACAGATACGCAGTATTTT
CATSRDTLAGITDTQYF
>16|TRBV7-2|NA|TRBD2|TRBJ2-7
TGTGCCAGCAGCCCCCAGGCTAGCGGGATAAGCCTCGAGCAGTACTTC
CASSPQASGISLEQYF
>16|TRBV10-2|NA|NA|TRBJ2-2
TGCGCCAGCAGAGGCCGGGCAGCAACAAACACCGGGGAGCTGTTTTTT
CASRGRAATNTGELFF
>12|TRBV29-1|once|NA|TRBJ1-2
TGCAGCGTTGTTCGGGGAGACTATGGCTACACCTTC
CSVVRGDYGYTF
>15|TRBV18|NA|NA|TRBJ2-2
TGTGCCAGCTCACCTTTACTAGATTACACCGGGGAGCTGTTTTTT
CASSPLLDYTGELFF
>15|TRBV6-5|NA|NA|TRBJ1-2
TGTGCCAGCAGTACGGGGGCAGGGACTAACTATGGCTACACCTTC
CASSTGAGTNYGYTF
>16|TRBV28|NA|NA|TRBJ2-7
TGTGCCAGCAGTCCCAATCACCTCGGGGTGAGTTACGAGCAGTACTTC
CASSPNHLGVSYEQYF
>14|TRBV18|NA|NA|TRBJ1-1
TGTGCCAGCTCACCACCGTTTTCAGGAACTGAAGCTTTCTTT
CASSPPFSGTEAFF
>17|TRBV27|NA|NA|TRBJ1-1
TGTGCCAGCAGCCGAAGTGCGTGGGGGGCGCGTGGTCGGGGAGCTTTCTTT
CASSRSAWGARGRGAFF
>14|TRBV30|NA|TRBD1|TRBJ2-7
TGTGCCTGGACTCCCGGGACAGGGGTTTACGAGCAGTACTTC
CAWTPGTGVYEQYF
>15|TRBV10-3|NA|NA|TRBJ2-5
TGTGCCATCAGCGGCGTTACGGGGTACGGGGAGACCCAGTACTTC
CAISGVTGYGETQYF
>15|TRBV5-8|once|NA|TRBJ2-5
TGTGCCAGCCTGCTACAGGGAAGGATTAGAGAGACCCAGTACTTC
CASLLQGRIRETQYF
>13|TRBV5-5|NA|NA|TRBJ1-1
TGTGCCAGCATGCACAGGTTGAACACTGAAGCTTTCTTT
CASMHRLNTEAFF
>13|TRBV29-1|NA|NA|TRBJ1-3
TGCAGCGTTGAAGGCCGCAGTGGAAACACCATATATTTT
CSVEGRSGNTIYF
>15|TRBV5-6|NA|NA|TRBJ2-3
TGTGCCAGCAGCTTGGCCCGGCAGAACACAGATACGCAGTATTTT
CASSLARQNTDTQYF
>15|TRBV25-1|NA|NA|TRBJ2-6
TGTGCCAGCAGTGAATTTGGTGGTGGGGCCAACGTCCTGACTTTC
CASSEFGGGANVLTF
>16|TRBV5-1|NA|TRBD1|TRBJ2-2
TGCGCCAGCAGACCACCGGGACAGGAGAACACCGGGGAGCTGTTTTTT
CASRPPGQENTGELFF
>16|TRBV28|NA|NA|TRBJ2-4
TGTGCCAGCACTGACGAGGGGGGATGGGGCAAAAACATTCAGTACTTC
CASTDEGGWGKNIQYF